This T cell receptor beta chain was sequenced in a study of blood T cell repertoires in COVID-19. Across the study: The United States, Italy and Spain supplied acute and convalescent COVID-19 samples. Sample material is recorded as cDNA or gDNA derived from T cells, B-cell-depleted T cells, or PBMCs.

Original methodology: Reference gene primer amplification yielded estimated nucleated cell counts. Here immunoSEQ multiplex PCR was the method, and the copy in TCRdb shows in-frame clones only, minus some. The D gene and trimming were derived from the DNA, and the V and J assignments and clone size from that table. The table has about 180,000 clones, approximately 83% seen once; the top ten hold around 6.7%. Seattle patients were enrolled while actively infected and followed longitudinally. V shed 0 bases and J 9 bases; nucleotides not matched to a gene: 3. Germline V gives CDR1 SGDLS, CDR2 YYNGEE. The CDR3 is 14 residues long.

The chain joins TRBV9 to TRBJ2-7; 13 bases are a match to TRBD2. The TCR was taken from a woman in her thirties or forties with COVID-19, enrolled during active disease. The specimen was peripheral blood. The CDR3 sequence is CASSVGTSGSVQYF. CDR3 sequence (DNA): TGTGCCAGCAGCGTAGGGACTAGCGGGAGTGTGCAGTACTTC. Looking up the rest from reference TRBV9 and TRBJ2-7 gives the full variable domain: DSGVTQTPKHLITATGQRVTLRCSPRSGDLSVYWYQQSLDQGLQFLIQYYNGEERAKGNILERFSAQQFPDLHSELNLSSLELGDSALYFCASSVGTSGSVQYFGPGTRLTVT.